These 29 T cell receptor beta chains came from one sample sequenced in a study of shared clonotypes between healthy human individuals (dated by TCRdb to about 2020). Libraries were constructed by the immunoSEQ multiplex PCR assay. TCRdb obtained this table from immuneACCESS and retained in-frame rearrangements with V and J assigned. These tables miss some clones; where compared with another copy, unresolved V genes account for less than half of the shortfall, and the remainder is unexplained. The sample yields 2,500,000 or so clones; approximately 93% were counted once. More than 0.35% of the sample lies in the top ten. What was sequenced was naive CD4+ T cells from PBMCs. The sample's cell subset or site label, in plain terms: CD45RA+ positively selected. These receptors all come from a man aged 18 to 35 in good health. Some clones in this sample may be carry-over from other donors' samples.

About this clone itself: Other DNA variants within this sample encode the same CDR3. The chain employs TRBV7-2 and TRBJ2-1; D is unclear. In germline, CDR1 is SGHTA, CDR2 FQGNSA. CDR3 size: 12 residues. With 5 bases removed from V and 1 base from J, the gap between germline ends came to 3 bases. The CDR3 DNA reads TGTGCCAGCAGCCCTTCCTACAATGAGCAGTTCTTC. Its protein product is CASSPSYNEQFF.

The CDR3 sequence is CASSYAHGRGGYTF. The CDR3 nucleotides are TGTGCCAGCAGTTACGCCCACGGGAGGGGAGGCTACACCTTC. V and J are TRBV6-5 and TRBJ1-2; tentatively, D is TRBD1 (5 bases). The germline CDR1 and CDR2 sequences are MNHEY and SVGAGI. The CDR3 totals 14 residues. The V gene lost 2 bases and the J gene lost 8 bases, with 15 bases spanning the gap.

This clone has only one observation. The chain is built from TRBV5-1 and TRBJ2-3, with 7 bases that match TRBD1. The CDR3 length is 13 residues. Germline V CDR1 and CDR2: SGHRS, YFSETQ. J gave up 6 bases and V 5 bases, and 6 bases lay outside the gene matches. CDR3 sequence (DNA): TGCGCCAGCAGTAGACAGGGTGCCGATACGCAGTATTTT. The encoded protein is CASSRQGADTQYF.

V usage is TRBV28 and J usage is TRBJ1-1; no clear D gene. This CDR3 spans 12 amino acids. V was trimmed by 7 bases and J by 9 bases, leaving 15 bases between them. CDR1 is MDHEN and CDR2 is SYDVKM in the germline V gene. CDR3 DNA: TGTGCCAGCACCCCCGACCTGGGGAAAGCTTTCTTT. Translation: CASTPDLGKAFF.

The chain links TRBV9 to TRBJ1-3; a possible D gene is TRBD1 (6 bases). Deletions cut 2 bases from V and 0 bases from J, with 15 bases between. Germline V gene data show CDR1 as SGDLS and CDR2 as YYNGEE. The CDR3 totals 17 residues. CDR3 nucleotide sequence: TGTGCCAGCAGCGTGAGTCCCCAGGGGTACTCTGGAAACACCATATATTTT. It is translated as CASSVSPQGYSGNTIYF.

The chain couples TRBV7-8 to TRBJ2-1; TRBD2 matches at 7 bases. Trimming took 7 bases from V and 1 from J; bases not matched to a gene: 10. The length of the CDR3 is 16 residues. The germline gives CDR1 SGHVS, CDR2 FQNEAQ. CDR3 sequence: CASTPPTSESYNEQFF. The CDR3 nucleotides are TGTGCCAGCACCCCACCCACTAGCGAATCCTACAATGAGCAGTTCTTC.

The rearrangement joins TRBV7-8 to TRBJ1-5; D perhaps matches TRBD1 (5 bases). The CDR3 covers 16 residues. Trimming shortened V by 3 bases and J by 2 bases, and 14 bases separated the two germline ends. Germline V lookup: CDR1 SGHVS, CDR2 FQNEAQ. CDR3 residues: CASSFGGGPGNQPQHF. Here the CDR3 DNA reads TGTGCCAGCAGCTTCGGGGGGGGACCAGGCAATCAGCCCCAGCATTTT. Based on the CDR3 plus reference TRBV7-8 and TRBJ1-5, the full variable domain is GAGVSQSPRYKVAKRGQDVALRCDPISGHVSLFWYQQALGQGPEFLTYFQNEAQLDKSGLPSDRFFAERPEGSVSTLKIQRTQQEDSAVYLCASSFGGGPGNQPQHFGDGTRLSIL.

V is TRBV27 and J is TRBJ2-1; D ambiguous. The length of the CDR3 is 13 residues. Trimming took 0 bases from V and 10 from J, leaving 10 bases between them. CDR1 is MNHEY and CDR2 is SMNVEV in the germline V gene (reference sequence). CDR3 protein: CASSLSTLGEQFF. CDR3 sequence (DNA): TGTGCCAGCAGTTTATCGACGTTGGGAGAGCAGTTCTTC.

The CDR3 sequence: CASSLARWGPQHF. The DNA of the CDR3 is TGTGCCAGCAGCTTGGCTCGCTGGGGGCCCCAGCATTTT. This chain connects TRBV5-6 to TRBJ1-5; D is ambiguous. Germline CDR1 and CDR2: SGHDT and YYEEEE. The CDR3 is made up of 13 amino acids. V was clipped by 0 bases and J by 9 bases, with 10 bases between them.

The table lists this clone with a count of one. The same CDR3 can be traced to other DNA sequences in this sample. V usage is TRBV14 and J usage is TRBJ1-5; D is ambiguous. Deletions cut 3 bases from V and 3 bases from J, with 6 bases between. There are 13 residues in the CDR3. Germline loops: CDR1 SGHDN, CDR2 FVKESK. CDR3 nucleotide sequence: TGTGCCAGCAGCCAGGGGTACAATCAGCCCCAGCATTTT. This encodes CASSQGYNQPQHF.

A remark on this clone: Other DNA variants within this sample encode the same CDR3. The chain uses TRBV9 and TRBJ2-2, with no clear D. From germline, CDR1 is SGDLS and CDR2 YYNGEE. V lost 0 bases and J lost 6, with 6 bases in between. This CDR3 has 13 amino acids. CDR3 nucleotides: TGTGCCAGCAGCGTAGTTGTTCCCGGGGAGCTGTTTTTT. This codes for CASSVVVPGELFF.

The rearrangement joins TRBV5-6 to TRBJ2-3, with D maybe TRBD2 (6 bases). With 0 bases removed from V and 3 bases from J, the gap between germline ends came to 11 bases. The germline gives CDR1 SGHDT, CDR2 YYEEEE. The CDR3 has 15 residues. The CDR3 bases are TGTGCCAGCAGCTTGGCCGCGGGGAGGACAGATACGCAGTATTTT. Its protein product is CASSLAAGRTDTQYF.

This clone was observed once. The V and J genes are TRBV5-4 and TRBJ2-7, with a possible D match to TRBD1 (5 bases). Trimming removed 2 bases from V and 1 base from J, with 13 bases in between. The CDR3 length is 15 residues. Germline V gene data show CDR1 as SGHNT and CDR2 as YYREEE (reference sequence). The CDR3 DNA sequence: TGTGCCAGCAGCTTAGACAGATCATTATCCTACGAGCAGTACTTC. As protein: CASSLDRSLSYEQYF.

DNA of the CDR3: TGTGCCAGCAGTTCCCCGGGACAGGGTACGTCAGATACGCAGTATTTT. This codes for CASSSPGQGTSDTQYF. The genes are TRBV28 and TRBJ2-3, with 9 bases matching TRBD1. Losses at the gene ends were 4 bases for V and 4 bases for J; bases not matched to a gene: 9. There are 16 residues in the CDR3. Germline-derived CDR1 and CDR2 are MDHEN and SYDVKM.

V gene TRBV6-5 combines with J gene TRBJ1-5, with 9 bases aligning to TRBD1. Trimming cost V 7 bases and J 2 bases; bases outside gene matches: 3. The CDR3 length is 14 residues. The germline V gene has CDR1 MNHEY and CDR2 SVGAGI. The chain's CDR3 is CASMGQGGNQPQHF. The DNA for the CDR3 is TGTGCCAGCATGGGACAGGGTGGCAATCAGCCCCAGCATTTT.

This clone is a singleton in its sample. The V gene is TRBV4-2, the J gene TRBJ2-1, with TRBD2 matching 7 bases. This CDR3 has 17 amino acids. V gave up 1 base and J gave up 9 bases; unmatched junction bases: 15. Germline CDR1 reads LGHNA; CDR2 reads YNFKEQ. CDR3 DNA: TGTGCCAGCAGCCAAGTGGGGGACGGTGGGAGGGCCGGTGAGCAGTTCTTC. The encoded protein is CASSQVGDGGRAGEQFF.

The table lists this clone with a few counts. V usage is TRBV4-2 and J usage is TRBJ1-1, with D perhaps matching TRBD1 (6 bases). The CDR3 loop spans 15 amino acids. Trimming cost V 1 base and J 1 base, with 10 bases left between them. The V gene's germline CDR1 is LGHNA and CDR2 YNFKEQ. Here the CDR3 DNA reads TGTGCCAGCAGCCAAGTGTCAGGGGAGAACACTGAAGCTTTCTTT. This translates into CASSQVSGENTEAFF.

The V call is TRBV7-9, the J call TRBJ1-5; D not resolved. V was shortened by 5 bases and J by 4 bases, with 15 bases between the two germline ends. This CDR3 region has 15 residues. From germline, CDR1 is SEHNR and CDR2 FQNEAQ (reference sequence). CDR3 in amino acids: CASSPRLRINQPQHF. For the CDR3, the DNA is TGTGCCAGCAGCCCCCGACTGCGGATTAATCAGCCCCAGCATTTT.

The V and J genes are TRBV7-2 and TRBJ2-7, with D perhaps matching TRBD2 (7 bases). Deletions cut 1 base from V and 7 bases from J, with 17 bases between. Germline V gene data show CDR1 as SGHTA and CDR2 as FQGNSA. CDR3 length: 15 amino acids. In DNA form, the CDR3 reads TGTGCCAGCAGCTTAGGCAGGGGCGGGAGTTCGGAGCAGTACTTC. Encoded protein: CASSLGRGGSSEQYF.

This clone occurred once. The chain uses TRBV11-2 and TRBJ1-1; no reliable D call. Germline V CDR1 and CDR2: SGHAT, FQNNGV. V lost 0 bases, J lost 3 bases, and 17 bases lay in between. This CDR3 region has 17 residues. The CDR3 DNA sequence: TGTGCCAGCAGCTTAGATCCCGTGGCCGGGTTGGACACTGAAGCTTTCTTT. Translated, it gives CASSLDPVAGLDTEAFF.

The chain couples TRBV9 to TRBJ1-4; possible D gene TRBD1, 6 bases. The CDR3 is made up of 19 amino acids. CDR1 is SGDLS and CDR2 is YYNGEE in the germline V gene. Trimming left V 5 bases short and J 0 bases short, with 23 bases between. The CDR3 region is CASSQGSGQTTATNEKLFF. CDR3 bases: TGTGCCAGCAGTCAAGGCTCTGGACAGACGACAGCAACTAATGAAAAACTGTTTTTT.

This clone showed up just once. V gene TRBV27 combines with J gene TRBJ1-1; the D gene is possibly TRBD1 (5 bases). The CDR3 consists of 14 residues. Germline loops: CDR1 MNHEY, CDR2 SMNVEV (reference sequence). Trimming left V 2 bases short and J 8 bases short, with 15 bases between. The DNA of the CDR3 is TGTGCCAGCAGTTTACTCTCTCCTAGACAGGAAGCTTTCTTT. Protein: CASSLLSPRQEAFF.

The rearrangement joins TRBV7-9 to TRBJ1-3; TRBD1 matches 9 bases. Losses at the gene ends were 10 bases for V and 11 bases for J; bases not matched to a gene: 24. This CDR3 region has 17 residues. Germline CDR1 SEHNR, CDR2 FQNEAQ (reference sequence). The CDR3, as DNA: TGTGCCACCCAAATTAAAAACAGGGGGCGCGTTTTAAGTTCCATATATTTT. Its translation: CATQIKNRGRVLSSIYF.

This clone appeared a single time. The V call is TRBV5-6, the J call TRBJ1-2; 7 bases agree with TRBD1. The CDR3 runs to 16 residues. Germline lookup yields CDR1 SGHDT and CDR2 YYEEEE. Trimming took 0 bases from V and 5 from J; bases not matched to a gene: 10. This chain's CDR3 is CASSLDGSGGSYGYTF. In DNA form, the CDR3 reads TGTGCCAGCAGCTTGGACGGATCAGGGGGAAGTTATGGCTACACCTTC.

V and J are TRBV9 and TRBJ1-1, with a possible D match to TRBD1 (5 bases). Trimming removed 3 bases at V and 2 bases at J, with 5 bases between. This CDR3 has 12 amino acids. Germline V gives CDR1 SGDLS, CDR2 YYNGEE. CDR3 sequence reads: CASSGDNTEAFF. In DNA, the CDR3 is TGTGCCAGCAGCGGGGACAACACTGAAGCTTTCTTT.

This sequence joins TRBV5-1 and TRBJ2-5, with D unresolved. The germline V gene has CDR1 SGHRS and CDR2 YFSETQ. V lost 0 bases and J lost 5, with 14 bases in between. The CDR3 spans 15 residues. CDR3 residues: CASSLDAANLETQYF. Written as DNA, the CDR3 is TGCGCCAGCAGCTTGGATGCAGCCAATTTGGAGACCCAGTACTTC.

The V call is TRBV18, the J call TRBJ1-4; D might be TRBD1 (6 bases). Between the trimmed V and J ends, which lost 0 bases and 8 bases, there was a span of 13 bases. The CDR3 length is 15 residues. Germline V gene data show CDR1 as KGHSH and CDR2 as LQKENI. The CDR3 loop reads CASSPPSGVYEKLFF. In DNA form, the CDR3 reads TGTGCCAGCTCACCACCTTCAGGGGTATACGAAAAACTGTTTTTT.

V is TRBV25-1 and J is TRBJ2-1; D is undetermined. Deletions cut 3 bases from V and 0 bases from J, with 12 bases between. Germline V CDR1 and CDR2: MGHDK, SYGVNS. The CDR3 runs to 16 residues. The CDR3 DNA sequence: TGTGCCAGCAGTGATCAGCTGAAGAGCTCCTACAATGAGCAGTTCTTC. It is translated as CASSDQLKSSYNEQFF.

This sequence joins TRBV6-6 and TRBJ1-5; D is possibly TRBD1 (5 bases). The ends were cut back, 5 bases at V and 9 bases at J, with 8 bases in the middle. The CDR3 has 11 residues. Germline V gives CDR1 MNHNY, CDR2 SVGAGI (reference sequence). The CDR3 is CASSPGLPQHF. The CDR3, as DNA: TGTGCCAGCAGTCCAGGGCTGCCCCAGCATTTT.